Shown below are 21 T cell receptor beta chains from a single sample sequenced in a study of T cell repertoires in cytomegalovirus infection. Via MiXCR, TCRdb re-called the reads, giving one row per CDR3 protein. Of more than 200,000 distinct CDR3 sequences in the sample, less than 9.5% were seen once. The sample comprised PBMCs. These receptors were taken from a human donor in good health (CMV status not recorded). Some clones in this sample may be carry-over from other donors' samples.

In this sample, this clonotype turned up many times. The chain uses TRBV12-3 or TRBV12-4 and TRBJ1-5, with D maybe TRBD1 (6 bases). This CDR3 is built from 12 residues. With 11 bases removed from V and 6 bases from J, the gap between germline ends came to 14 bases. CDR3 residues: CAVQGRGQPQHF. CDR3 bases: TGTGCCGTACAGGGAAGGGGTCAGCCCCAGCATTTT.

This clonotype turned up a few times. This rearrangement joins TRBV24-1 to TRBJ2-3, with D perhaps given as TRBD1 or TRBD2 (5 bases each). Germline assignment: CDR1 KGHDR and CDR2 SFDVKD. V lost 5 bases and J lost 0, with 14 bases in between. The CDR3 contains 16 residues. The CDR3 sequence is CATSAGTSASTDTQYF. The CDR3 DNA is TGTGCCACCAGTGCTGGGACGTCCGCTAGCACAGATACGCAGTATTTT.

This clonotype has at least ten counts. This chain connects TRBV12-3 or TRBV12-4 to TRBJ2-3, with TRBD2 identical over 15 bases. CDR3 length: 17 residues. V was clipped by 4 bases and J by 1 base; unmatched bases: 3. The CDR3 coding sequence is TGTGCCAGCAGTTGGACTAGCGGGGGGGCAGGCACAGATACGCAGTATTTT. It specifies CASSWTSGGAGTDTQYF.

Ten or more counts support this clonotype. The J gene is TRBJ2-3, the V gene TRBV7-2; D uncertain. Trimming removed 5 bases from V and 1 base from J, with 13 bases in between. The CDR3 has 15 residues. The V gene's germline CDR1 is SGHTA and CDR2 FQGNSA. For the CDR3, the DNA is TGTGCCAGCAGCGTACAGACATTGGGCACAGATACGCAGTATTTT. Protein product: CASSVQTLGTDTQYF.

This clonotype has a count of ten or more. The J gene is TRBJ2-7, the V gene TRBV7-6; tentatively, D is TRBD1 (7 bases). The V gene lost 1 base and the J gene lost 3 bases, with 22 bases spanning the gap. Germline CDR1 reads SGHVS; CDR2 reads FNYEAQ. The CDR3 runs 18 residues. CDR3 DNA sequence: TGTGCCAGCAGCTTAGGAGGGGGCCAGCGGAGGGGTCACTACGAGCAGTACTTC. This translates into CASSLGGGQRRGHYEQYF.

The chain is built from TRBV29-1 and TRBJ2-5; D not certain. Trimming took off 2 bases at V and 2 bases at J, with 6 bases between the two ends. The germline V gene encodes CDR1 SQVTM and CDR2 ANQGSEA. The CDR3 has 12 residues. The CDR3 sequence is CSVEPQQETQYF. The CDR3 region has the DNA TGCAGCGTTGAACCACAACAAGAGACCCAGTACTTC.

There are a few counts of this clonotype. J is TRBJ2-7 and V is TRBV23-1, with D possibly being TRBD2 (6 bases). TRBV23-1 is an open reading frame, and its role is uncertain. Trimming pared 8 bases from V and 3 bases from J, leaving 14 bases between. There are 13 residues in the CDR3. For the CDR3, the DNA is TGCGCCAGCCGGAGGGCGGAGGGCTACGAGCAGTACTTC. This gives the protein CASRRAEGYEQYF.

This clonotype was picked up many times. V is TRBV7-2 and J is TRBJ1-6; maybe TRBD1 (6 bases). Germline V gene lookup returns CDR1 SGHTA and CDR2 FQGNSA. The ends were cut back, 5 bases at V and 9 bases at J, with 14 bases in the middle. CDR3 length equals 14 residues. CDR3 residues: CASSPRQGSSPLHF. The DNA of the CDR3 is TGTGCCAGCAGCCCGCGGCAGGGGAGTTCACCCCTCCACTTT.

The V gene is TRBV20-1, the J gene TRBJ2-5; tentatively, D is TRBD2 (5 bases). Trimming shortened V by 5 bases and J by 1 base, and 17 bases separated the two germline ends. From germline, CDR1 is DFQATT and CDR2 SNEGSKA (reference sequence). The length of the CDR3 is 15 residues. The CDR3 nucleotides read TGCAGTGCTGATCGGACTGCGTCCACCCAAGAGACCCAGTACTTC. Translated, it gives CSADRTASTQETQYF.

In its sample, this clonotype was seen many times. The chain couples TRBV12-5 to TRBJ1-1, with a weak D call TRBD1 (5 bases). Germline V gives CDR1 LGHNT, CDR2 FRNRAP. There are 13 residues in the CDR3. Here the CDR3 reads CGGSREGNTEAFF. The CDR3 region has the DNA TGTGGGGGCTCGAGGGAAGGGAACACTGAAGCTTTCTTT.

There are a few counts of this clonotype. The rearrangement joins TRBV29-1 to TRBJ2-5, with TRBD2 identical over 8 bases. In germline, CDR1 is SQVTM, CDR2 ANQGSEA. The CDR3 spans 12 residues. The trim removed 6 bases at V and 5 bases at J, leaving 5 bases unmatched. The CDR3 spells CSVRKREETQYF. The CDR3 DNA sequence: TGCAGCGTCCGAAAGCGGGAGGAGACCCAGTACTTC.

This clonotype was seen repeatedly, ten times or more. This chain connects TRBV7-2 to TRBJ2-5; either TRBD1 or TRBD2 may supply D (5 bases each). This CDR3 contains 15 residues. V was pared by 5 bases and J by 5 bases, with 18 bases between. Germline values: CDR1 SGHTA, CDR2 FQGNSA. The CDR3 DNA follows: TGTGCCAGCAGCCTAACGGGGACCACGGGGGAGACCCAGTACTTC. Protein sequence: CASSLTGTTGETQYF.

In its sample, this clonotype was seen many times. The chain links TRBV2 to TRBJ1-6, with D uncertain. CDR1 is SNHLY, CDR2 FYNNEI, per germline. V lost 10 bases, J lost 5 bases, and 12 bases lay in between. This CDR3 spans 13 amino acids. The CDR3 loop is CAIEAPDNSPLHF. The CDR3 coding sequence is TGTGCCATCGAGGCGCCGGATAATTCACCCCTCCACTTT.

This clonotype was seen many times. The rearrangement links TRBV11-2 to TRBJ2-5; D gene uncertain. The CDR3 contains 16 residues. Germline CDR1 reads SGHAT; CDR2 reads FQNNGV. V shed 4 bases and J shed 2 bases, with 17 bases lying between them. The CDR3 DNA is TGTGCCAGCAGCTCCTCCATGGCGATTATTCAAGAGACCCAGTACTTC. Translating gives CASSSSMAIIQETQYF.

This clonotype was counted ten times or more. The V call is TRBV11-3, the J call TRBJ2-5; D is possibly TRBD2 (6 bases). This CDR3 is 15 amino acids long. V gave up 6 bases and J gave up 1 base, with 15 bases separating them. Germline V CDR1 and CDR2: SGHNT, YENEEA. CDR3 protein: CASSHGRDAQETQYF. CDR3 nucleotides: TGTGCCAGCAGTCACGGGCGGGATGCCCAAGAGACCCAGTACTTC. The full variable domain, its missing parts supplied by reference TRBV11-3 and TRBJ2-5, is EAGVVQSPRYKIIEKKQPVAFWCNPISGHNTLYWYLQNLGQGPELLIRYENEEAVDDSQLPKDRFSAERLKGVDSTLKIQPAELGDSAVYLCASSHGRDAQETQYFGPGTRLLVL.

This clonotype was recorded many times. The chain has TRBV7-2 and TRBJ2-6; no clear D. The germline V gene has CDR1 SGHTA and CDR2 FQGNSA. The CDR3 extends over 14 amino acids. The V end was cut by 5 bases, the J end by 0 bases, with 5 bases between. The CDR3 sequence: CASSPSSGANVLTF. The CDR3 DNA reads TGTGCCAGCAGCCCCAGCTCTGGGGCCAACGTCCTGACTTTC.

The CDR3 DNA reads TGTGCCAGCAGCTCGGGACTCCTTCCCTACGAGCAGTACTTC. Translating gives CASSSGLLPYEQYF. V gene TRBV7-2 combines with J gene TRBJ2-7, with D maybe TRBD2 (6 bases). The CDR3 covers 14 residues. The ends were cut back, 4 bases at V and 2 bases at J, with 12 bases in the middle. Germline V lookup: CDR1 SGHTA, CDR2 FQGNSA.

Ten or more counts support this clonotype. The rearrangement links TRBV7-2 to TRBJ2-3; D call uncertain. Germline V gives CDR1 SGHTA, CDR2 FQGNSA. The CDR3 is 12 amino acids. With 3 bases removed from V and 8 bases from J, the gap between germline ends came to 9 bases. For the CDR3, the DNA is TGTGCCAGCAGCTTTGGCGGCGGTACGCAGTATTTT. It yields the protein CASSFGGGTQYF. The full variable domain, rest sourced from reference TRBV7-2 and TRBJ2-3, is GAGVSQSPSNKVTEKGKDVELRCDPISGHTALYWYRQSLGQGLEFLIYFQGNSAPDKSGLPSDRFSAERTGGSVSTLTIQRTQQEDSAVYLCASSFGGGTQYFGPGTRLTVL.

The chain has TRBV15 and TRBJ2-5; the match to TRBD1 covers 8 bases. Germline V gene data show CDR1 as LNHNV and CDR2 as YYDKDF (reference sequence). This CDR3 is 12 amino acids long. The V gene end was trimmed by 9 bases and the J gene end by 2 bases; junction bases not matched to a gene: 2. The CDR3 region has the DNA TGTGCCACTGGGGACAGGCAAGAGACCCAGTACTTC. Residues: CATGDRQETQYF.

This clonotype has only a few counts. The junction departs from germline at one end; a sequencing error may be responsible. V usage is TRBV20-1 and J usage is TRBJ2-7; possible D gene TRBD1, 5 bases. Germline values: CDR1 DFQATT, CDR2 SNEGSKA (reference sequence). The CDR3 length is 11 residues. The DNA of the CDR3 is TGCAGTGCTTCTCTCCAGGACAAGATCCTCTTC. It yields the protein CSASLQDKILF.

This clonotype was found many times. This rearrangement joins TRBV7-3 to TRBJ1-2; D unresolved. Looked up from germline, CDR1 is SGHTA and CDR2 is FQGTGA. The CDR3 runs 15 residues. Trimming took 2 bases from V and 7 from J, leaving 17 bases between them. DNA of the CDR3: TGTGCCAGCAGCTTATTCAGTGTCGCCAACCGTGGCTACACCTTC. This sequence encodes CASSLFSVANRGYTF.